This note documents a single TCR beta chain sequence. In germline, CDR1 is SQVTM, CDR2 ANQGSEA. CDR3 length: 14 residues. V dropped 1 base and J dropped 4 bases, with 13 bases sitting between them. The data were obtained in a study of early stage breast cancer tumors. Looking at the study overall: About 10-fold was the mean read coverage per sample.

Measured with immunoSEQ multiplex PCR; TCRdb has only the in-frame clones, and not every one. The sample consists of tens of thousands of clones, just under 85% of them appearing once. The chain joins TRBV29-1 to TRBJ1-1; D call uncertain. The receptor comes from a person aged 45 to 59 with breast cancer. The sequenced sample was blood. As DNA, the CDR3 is TGCAGCGTTGAAGGTCTCCAGGTTTCCACTGAAGCTTTCTTT. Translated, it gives CSVEGLQVSTEAFF.